The 17 T cell receptor beta chains in this list originate from one sample, sequenced in a study of cytomegalovirus exposure and HLA in healthy donors. The PCR made use of 60 Vbeta and 13 Jbeta primers. Sequencing was performed with immunoSEQ multiplex PCR; in TCRdb, only in-frame clones are kept and a portion is missing. In the table there are roughly 120,000 clones, approximately 80% of which are singletons. Material: PBMCs. The receptors were sampled from a man in his forties or fifties in good health and CMV-seronegative.

This clone was picked up a small number of times. The V gene is TRBV7-2, the J gene TRBJ2-7; D is unclear. This CDR3 has 14 amino acids. Germline V gene sequence: CDR1 SGHTA, CDR2 FQGNSA. V was pared by 1 base and J by 0 bases, with 7 bases between. CDR3 in amino acids: CASSLVATSYEQYF. CDR3 DNA sequence: TGTGCCAGCAGCTTAGTGGCCACCTCCTACGAGCAGTACTTC.

This clone has only a few counts. V is TRBV4-1 and J is TRBJ1-2; D gene uncertain. V was trimmed by 1 base and J by 7 bases, leaving 13 bases between them. CDR1 is MGHRA, CDR2 YSYEKL, per germline. This CDR3 region has 14 residues. CDR3 bases: TGCGCCAGCAGCCAAGTTGGTGGGCTCGGTGGCTACACCTTC. Translated, it gives CASSQVGGLGGYTF.

The rearrangement links TRBV6-1 to TRBJ2-7; D perhaps matches TRBD1 (6 bases). CDR1 is MNHNS and CDR2 is SASEGT in the germline V gene. Trimming pared 5 bases from V and 4 bases from J, leaving 9 bases between. This CDR3 has 12 amino acids. The DNA of the CDR3 is TGTGCCAGCAGTAAACAGGGTTACGAGCAGTACTTC. It encodes CASSKQGYEQYF.

V gene TRBV27 combines with J gene TRBJ1-4, with D tentatively TRBD1 (5 bases). V lost 5 bases and J lost 5, with 18 bases in between. CDR1 MNHEY and CDR2 SMNVEV come from the germline V gene (reference sequence). The CDR3 totals 16 residues. Written as DNA, the CDR3 is TGTGCCAGCAGTGGGGGGTTGACGGAGGACAATGAAAAACTGTTTTTT. This encodes CASSGGLTEDNEKLFF.

The V gene is TRBV18, the J gene TRBJ2-2, with 9 bases matching TRBD1. The CDR3 is 15 amino acids. Germline loops: CDR1 KGHSH, CDR2 LQKENI. V shed 3 bases and J 7 bases; nucleotides not matched to a gene: 6. In DNA, the CDR3 is TGTGCCAGCTCACCTTACGGACAGGGGAACGGGGAGCTGTTTTTT. Its translation is CASSPYGQGNGELFF.

In nucleotides, the CDR3 is TGTGCCAGCAGTTTCGGGACAGTCTCCTATAATTCACCCCTCCACTTT. Translated, it gives CASSFGTVSYNSPLHF. The V gene is TRBV28, the J gene TRBJ1-6; 7 bases match TRBD1. V shed 3 bases and J 0 bases; nucleotides not matched to a gene: 2. Germline CDR1 is MDHEN and CDR2 is SYDVKM. This CDR3 contains 16 residues.

This clone occurred a few times. This chain joins TRBV27 and TRBJ1-1, with D maybe TRBD1 (5 bases). V lost 6 bases and J lost 6, with 11 bases in between. The germline V gene has CDR1 MNHEY and CDR2 SMNVEV (reference sequence). CDR3 length: 12 residues. The CDR3 DNA follows: TGTGCCAGCAGGAGGGGAGGCGCTGAAGCTTTCTTT. Translation gives CASRRGGAEAFF.

This sequence joins TRBV2 and TRBJ2-5; D possibly corresponds to TRBD1 (6 bases). This CDR3 contains 15 residues. Trimming stripped 1 base from V and 5 bases from J, with 14 bases between. From germline, CDR1 is SNHLY and CDR2 FYNNEI. The CDR3 coding sequence is TGTGCCAGCAGTGAAGTACAGGGTGGTAGGGAGACCCAGTACTTC. Its translation: CASSEVQGGRETQYF.

This clone came up once. The chain carries TRBV6-4 and TRBJ2-7, with 8 bases that match TRBD1. CDR3 length equals 14 residues. Germline V lookup: CDR1 MRHNA, CDR2 SNTAGT. With V trimmed by 3 bases and J by 11 bases, 12 bases remained unmatched. The CDR3 nucleotides are TGTGCCAGCAGTGAACCGGGACAGGAAAAGAGGGAGTACTTC. Translated, it gives CASSEPGQEKREYF.

The V call is TRBV4-2, the J call TRBJ1-5; no firm D call. From germline, CDR1 is LGHNA and CDR2 YNFKEQ. CDR3 length: 12 residues. V gave up 8 bases and J gave up 4 bases, with 9 bases separating them. The CDR3 loop reads CASAAANQPQHF. CDR3 nucleotide sequence: TGTGCCAGCGCGGCAGCTAATCAGCCCCAGCATTTT.

This clone has more than one count but fewer than ten. The chain recombines TRBV5-6 with TRBJ2-3, with D unclear. CDR1 and CDR2 from the germline V gene are SGHDT and YYEEEE. Trimming cost V 4 bases and J 5 bases, with 17 bases left between them. CDR3 length equals 15 residues. The CDR3 DNA sequence: TGTGCCAGCAGCGTTGGAGTGGTTTGGCAAGATACGCAGTATTTT. Translation gives CASSVGVVWQDTQYF. The variable domain in full, completed from reference TRBV5-6 and TRBJ2-3, reads DAGVTQSPTHLIKTRGQQVTLRCSPKSGHDTVSWYQQALGQGPQFIFQYYEEEERQRGNFPDRFSGHQFPNYSSELNVNALLLGDSALYLCASSVGVVWQDTQYFGPGTRLTVL.

The chain employs TRBV7-2 and TRBJ1-2; D not resolved. The CDR3 is 14 amino acids. V lost 0 bases and J lost 4, with 9 bases in between. Germline assignment: CDR1 SGHTA and CDR2 FQGNSA. The CDR3 here is CASSLARDVYGYTF. CDR3 sequence (DNA): TGTGCCAGCAGCTTAGCGAGGGATGTCTATGGCTACACCTTC.

This rearrangement joins TRBV4-2 to TRBJ2-3; 10 positions agree with TRBD2. Germline CDR1 and CDR2: LGHNA and YNFKEQ. V lost 0 bases to trimming and J lost 2 bases; unmatched junction nucleotides: 8. The CDR3 sequence is 18 residues long. The CDR3, as DNA: TGTGCCAGCAGCCAAGAATGGGTGGGGACTAGCGACACAGATACGCAGTATTTT. Its translation is CASSQEWVGTSDTDTQYF.

J is TRBJ1-5 and V is TRBV6-1, with 10 positions matching TRBD1. CDR1 MNHNS and CDR2 SASEGT come from the germline V gene. This CDR3 has 15 amino acids. V shed 4 bases, J shed 6 bases, and the junction held 6 bases outside the gene matches. CDR3 DNA sequence: TGTGCCAGCAGTGCCGGGACAGGGGTGGGTCAGCCCCAGCATTTT. This gives the protein CASSAGTGVGQPQHF.

V usage is TRBV7-9 and J usage is TRBJ2-3; 10 nucleotides line up with TRBD1. The CDR3 loop spans 16 amino acids. V lost 4 bases and J lost 5; bases outside the gene matches: 9. The germline V gene encodes CDR1 SEHNR and CDR2 FQNEAQ (reference sequence). The CDR3 nucleotides are TGTGCCAGCAGCTGGTCCGGGACAGGGGTGCAAGATACGCAGTATTTT. Translated: CASSWSGTGVQDTQYF.

This clone was detected only once. The CDR3 sequence is CASSLSRDYEQYF. The CDR3 DNA reads TGTGCCAGCAGCTTAAGCAGGGACTACGAGCAGTACTTC. This chain connects TRBV7-2 to TRBJ2-7; TRBD1 might be the D (5 bases). V was clipped by 2 bases and J by 3 bases, with 8 bases between them. Germline CDR1 and CDR2: SGHTA and FQGNSA. The CDR3 extends over 13 amino acids.

This clone has just a few counts. J is TRBJ2-3 and V is TRBV6-6; TRBD2 agrees at 7 bases. With 6 bases clipped from V and 2 bases from J, the junction kept 5 bases outside the gene matches. The V gene's germline CDR1 is MNHNY and CDR2 SVGAGI (reference sequence). The CDR3 extends over 14 amino acids. In DNA form, the CDR3 reads TGTGCCAGCAGAGCCAGCGGGATCACAGATACGCAGTATTTT. Its protein is CASRASGITDTQYF.